The next 20 T cell receptor beta chains were all read from a single sample in a study of CD8 T cells in ankylosing spondylitis. TCRdb re-called the 5' RACE reads through MiXCR, storing one row per CDR3 protein. The repertoire includes around 150,000 distinct CDR3 sequences, around 6.6% of them detected once, and approximately 13% sits in the top ten. Input material: blood, either unsorted or a sorted T cell fraction (not recorded which). These TCRs come from a female donor with ankylosing spondylitis or in good health (not recorded which).

The V call is TRBV29-1, the J call TRBJ1-1; D is ambiguous. This CDR3 is 10 amino acids long. Germline V gene lookup returns CDR1 SQVTM and CDR2 ANQGSEA. Trimming cost V 6 bases and J 4 bases, with 6 bases left between them. CDR3 sequence reads: CSVAPTEAFF. In DNA form, the CDR3 reads TGCAGCGTGGCCCCCACTGAAGCTTTCTTT.

This clonotype was counted ten times or more. The gene calls are TRBV7-8 and TRBJ1-1; D not resolved. CDR3 length equals 14 residues. Germline V gene data show CDR1 as SGHVS and CDR2 as FQNEAQ. V was cut by 4 bases and J by 4 bases, with 13 bases left in between. CDR3 loop: CASSSVRVGTEAFF. DNA of the CDR3: TGTGCCAGCAGCTCCGTCCGAGTCGGCACTGAAGCTTTCTTT. The whole variable domain, remainder taken from reference TRBV7-8 and TRBJ1-1, is GAGVSQSPRYKVAKRGQDVALRCDPISGHVSLFWYQQALGQGPEFLTYFQNEAQLDKSGLPSDRFFAERPEGSVSTLKIQRTQQEDSAVYLCASSSVRVGTEAFFGQGTRLTVV.

This clonotype was counted many times. The rearrangement uses TRBV14 and TRBJ2-1; D remains unclear. The germline gives CDR1 SGHDN, CDR2 FVKESK. This CDR3 has 14 residues. V lost 2 bases and J 9 bases, leaving 14 bases between the germline ends. The CDR3 loop is CASSQYRLNAEQFF. In nucleotides, the CDR3 is TGTGCCAGCAGCCAATACCGCTTGAACGCTGAGCAGTTCTTC.

The sample holds many counts of this clonotype. The chain employs TRBV10-3 and TRBJ2-3, with 10 bases matching TRBD2. V was pared by 4 bases and J by 2 bases, with 6 bases of the junction left unmatched. The CDR3 has 16 amino acids. Germline-derived CDR1 and CDR2 are ENHRY and SYGVKD. The CDR3, as DNA: TGTGCCATCAGTGGCCTAGCGGGGGCCACCACAGATACGCAGTATTTT. It yields the protein CAISGLAGATTDTQYF.

As to this clonotype: This may stem from a read error, because a much larger clone lies one nucleotide away. The rearrangement joins TRBV30 to TRBJ2-7, with 9 bases lining up with TRBD1. The length of the CDR3 is 15 residues. CDR1 is GTSNPN, CDR2 SVGIG, per germline (reference sequence). Here the CDR3 DNA reads TGTTCCTGGAGTGGGGGAGACAGGGGGACGAAGGAGCAGTACTTC. Its protein is CSWSGGDRGTKEQYF.

This clonotype came up many times. The chain combines TRBV18 with TRBJ2-1, with a possible D match to TRBD2 (7 bases). The germline gives CDR1 KGHSH, CDR2 LQKENI. This CDR3 spans 12 amino acids. V was pared by 2 bases and J by 10 bases, with 9 bases between. In nucleotides, the CDR3 is TGTGCCAGCTCACCAAGGGGGGGCGAGCAGTTCTTC. It codes for CASSPRGGEQFF.

This clonotype was counted at least ten times. V gene TRBV7-2 combines with J gene TRBJ1-4; 7 bases are a match to TRBD1. The CDR3 contains 14 residues. The V gene end was trimmed by 5 bases and the J gene end by 1 base; junction bases not matched to a gene: 1. Germline V CDR1 and CDR2: SGHTA, FQGNSA. The CDR3 nucleotides are TGTGCCAGCAGCACAGGGGAAACTAATGAAAAACTGTTTTTT. The encoded protein is CASSTGETNEKLFF.

In this sample, this clonotype turned up many times. The gene calls are TRBV18 and TRBJ1-6; D not certain. The CDR3 runs 13 residues. Trimming cost V 4 bases and J 8 bases, with 9 bases left between them. Germline V gives CDR1 KGHSH, CDR2 LQKENI. The CDR3 protein is CASSQAKDSPLHF. CDR3 sequence (DNA): TGTGCCAGCTCACAAGCAAAGGATTCACCCCTCCACTTT. The whole variable domain, filled in from reference TRBV18 and TRBJ1-6, reads NAGVMQNPRHLVRRRGQEARLRCSPMKGHSHVYWYRQLPEEGLKFMVYLQKENIIDESGMPKERFSAEFPKEGPSILRIQQVVRGDSAAYFCASSQAKDSPLHFGNGTRLTVT.

Points on this clonotype: A much larger clone sits a single nucleotide away, making a read error possible. V is TRBV7-8 and J is TRBJ1-6; 10 nucleotides match TRBD1. Germline CDR1 is SGHVS and CDR2 is FQNEAQ. This CDR3 is 17 amino acids long. The CDR3 sequence: CVSSSRQGAFYNSPLHF. CDR3 DNA sequence: TGTGTCAGCAGCTCCCGACAGGGGGCATTCTATAATTCACCCCTCCACTTT. Full variable domain (outside the CDR3, taken from reference TRBV7-8 and TRBJ1-6): GAGVSQSPRYKVAKRGQDVALRCDPISGHVSLFWYQQALGQGPEFLTYFQNEAQLDKSGLPSDRFFAERPEGSVSTLKIQRTQQEDSAVYLCVSSSRQGAFYNSPLHFGNGTRLTVT.

Many counts were recorded for this clonotype. The rearrangement joins TRBV10-3 to TRBJ1-3; possibly TRBD1 for D (5 bases). The CDR3 contains 13 residues. Germline V gives CDR1 ENHRY, CDR2 SYGVKD. CDR3: CGTEGVSGNTIYF. In DNA, the CDR3 is TGTGGTACCGAAGGGGTCTCTGGAAACACCATATATTTT.

This clonotype was observed at least ten times. The chain combines TRBV4-1 with TRBJ2-7; 7 bases fit TRBD1. CDR1 and CDR2 (germline): MGHRA, YSYEKL. Unmatched junction bases numbered 4, after V lost 1 base and J lost 4 bases. CDR3 size: 14 residues. The DNA of the CDR3 is TGCGCCAGCAGCCAAGGTGGCAGGGGGTACGAGCAGTACTTC. This codes for CASSQGGRGYEQYF.

This clonotype was recorded many times. The chain combines TRBV5-1 with TRBJ2-5; D may match TRBD1 or TRBD2 (5 bases each). Germline V lookup: CDR1 SGHRS, CDR2 YFSETQ. This CDR3 spans 17 amino acids. V gave up 3 bases and J gave up 2 bases, with 20 bases separating them. The CDR3 DNA reads as TGCGCCAGCAGCTCCGGACGGGGACGCAACGCACAAGAGACCCAGTACTTC. This encodes CASSSGRGRNAQETQYF.

This clonotype was counted ten times or more. The gene calls are TRBV9 and TRBJ1-2; D remains unclear. Germline lookup yields CDR1 SGDLS and CDR2 YYNGEE. The CDR3 extends over 15 amino acids. V shed 2 bases and J shed 1 base, with 12 bases lying between them. The CDR3 loop is CASSVRADVNYGYTF. The CDR3 DNA reads as TGTGCCAGCAGCGTTAGGGCGGACGTTAACTATGGCTACACCTTC.

The chain joins TRBV12-3 or TRBV12-4 to TRBJ2-2; TRBD1 aligns across 7 bases. CDR3 length: 13 amino acids. The V segment lost 10 bases and the J segment 1 base; nucleotides outside the gene matches: 3. CDR3 sequence: CANRQGNTGELFF. In DNA, the CDR3 is TGTGCCAACCGACAGGGGAACACCGGGGAGCTGTTTTTT.

The gene calls are TRBV15 and TRBJ1-1; tentative D call: TRBD1 (5 bases). This CDR3 is 15 amino acids long. V was trimmed by 5 bases and J by 4 bases, leaving 17 bases between them. Germline values: CDR1 LNHNV, CDR2 YYDKDF (reference sequence). CDR3 DNA: TGTGCCACCAGCCCCAGGAAGCAGGGAGGCACTGAAGCTTTCTTT. Encoded protein: CATSPRKQGGTEAFF.

This clonotype has a count of ten or more. The gene calls are TRBV4-3 and TRBJ1-3; 9 bases agree with TRBD1. J lost 2 bases, V lost 0 bases, and 5 bases had no gene match. Germline V gene sequence: CDR1 LGHNA, CDR2 YSLEER. CDR3 size: 17 residues. DNA of the CDR3: TGCGCCAGCAGCCAAGACCTCGGACAGGGGACTGGAAACACCATATATTTT. Its translation is CASSQDLGQGTGNTIYF.

This clonotype has ten or more counts. The V gene is TRBV6-5, the J gene TRBJ2-2; D may be TRBD1 (6 bases). Germline CDR1 MNHEY, CDR2 SVGAGI. The CDR3 totals 14 residues. The V end was cut by 6 bases, the J end by 6 bases, with 14 bases between. CDR3 DNA: TGTGCCAGCAGCTTACAGGGCCCCGCCGGGGAGCTGTTTTTT. As protein: CASSLQGPAGELFF.

Ten or more counts support this clonotype. The V gene is TRBV7-2, the J gene TRBJ2-1; D possibly corresponds to TRBD2 (5 bases). Per the germline V gene, CDR1 is SGHTA and CDR2 is FQGNSA. V lost 5 bases, J lost 7 bases, and 12 bases lay in between. This CDR3 is 13 amino acids long. In DNA form, the CDR3 reads TGTGCCAGCAGCAGCGGACTGAATAATGAGCAGTTCTTC. It is translated as CASSSGLNNEQFF.

The sample holds many counts of this clonotype. The CDR3 region is CASRRDVLDEQYF. CDR3 in DNA: TGTGCCAGCAGGCGGGACGTATTGGACGAGCAGTACTTC. The genes are TRBV6-1 and TRBJ2-7; weak D call: TRBD2 (6 bases). The ends were cut back, 6 bases at V and 5 bases at J, with 14 bases in the middle. CDR1 is MNHNS and CDR2 is SASEGT in the germline V gene. The CDR3 is 13 residues long.

This clonotype was observed a few times. This chain links TRBV20-1 with TRBJ2-2, with D possibly being TRBD1 (6 bases). In germline, CDR1 is DFQATT, CDR2 SNEGSKA (reference sequence). This CDR3 spans 13 amino acids. V was shortened by 6 bases and J by 4 bases, with 12 bases between the two germline ends. The chain's CDR3 is CSAADRSTGELFF. The DNA for the CDR3 is TGCAGTGCAGCCGACAGGAGCACCGGGGAGCTGTTTTTT.